The 26 T cell receptor beta chains below come from one sample, sequenced in a study of siplizumab effects on memory and regulatory T cells. TCRdb's table, derived via immunoSEQ multiplex PCR, lists solely in-frame clones and lacks some. This table has tens of thousands of clones, about 93% appearing once. Sequencing was carried out using non-Treg CD4+ T cells sorted from blood. All receptors come from a human donor in good health.

The table lists this clone with a few counts. V and J are TRBV29-1 and TRBJ1-1; D uncertain. V gave up 6 bases and J gave up 4 bases, with 15 bases separating them. The CDR3 extends over 13 amino acids. Germline V gene data show CDR1 as SQVTM and CDR2 as ANQGSEA. In DNA, the CDR3 is TGCAGCGTGATCCTCGGGGTGGCCACTGAAGCTTTCTTT. It codes for CSVILGVATEAFF.

The CDR3 nucleotides read TGCAGTGCCGGGGAGGACACTGAAGCTTTCTTT. It specifies CSAGEDTEAFF. The genes are TRBV20-1 and TRBJ1-1; unclear D gene. The CDR3 runs to 11 residues. Trimming took off 6 bases at V and 3 bases at J, with 8 bases between the two ends. CDR1 is DFQATT and CDR2 is SNEGSKA in the germline V gene (reference sequence).

Remarks on this clone: Mismatch with germline at one junction end may stem from a read error. The chain links TRBV7-7 to TRBJ2-7, with TRBD2 as a possible D gene (6 bases). The CDR3 runs 14 residues. The germline CDR1 and CDR2 sequences are SSHAT and FNYEAQ (reference sequence). The DNA of the CDR3 is TGTGCTAGCAGCTTAGCCGGGGGATCCTACGAGCAGTACTTC. It specifies CASSLAGGSYEQYF.

V and J are TRBV19 and TRBJ2-5, with D tentatively TRBD1 (5 bases). The germline V gene encodes CDR1 LNHDA and CDR2 SQIVND (reference sequence). The CDR3 runs to 14 residues. The germline V and J ends were trimmed by 3 bases and 1 base, with 9 bases remaining between them. The CDR3, as DNA: TGTGCCAGTAGTATGGGGCTGAGCCAAGAGACCCAGTACTTC. It codes for CASSMGLSQETQYF.

The chain uses TRBV5-1 and TRBJ2-3; D not certain. This CDR3 has 14 residues. The V end was cut by 4 bases, the J end by 2 bases, with 11 bases between. Germline V CDR1 and CDR2: SGHRS, YFSETQ. DNA for the CDR3: TGCGCCAGCAGCCCCCAAAAGGTCACAGATACGCAGTATTTT. Protein: CASSPQKVTDTQYF.

V gene TRBV10-1 combines with J gene TRBJ2-4; D ambiguous. This CDR3 is 16 amino acids long. CDR1 and CDR2 (germline): WNHNN, SYGVQD (reference sequence). Trimming stripped 3 bases from V and 0 bases from J, with 12 bases between. The DNA of the CDR3 is TGCGCCAGCAGTGAAGAGGAAGTGCTAGCCAAAAACATTCAGTACTTC. Translation gives CASSEEEVLAKNIQYF.

The chain couples TRBV5-1 to TRBJ2-3; 13 bases match TRBD2. Trimming took 2 bases from V and 2 from J; bases not matched to a gene: 2. The CDR3 length is 16 residues. From germline, CDR1 is SGHRS and CDR2 YFSETQ. CDR3 residues: CASSFGLAGDTDTQYF. The CDR3, as DNA: TGCGCCAGCAGCTTCGGACTAGCGGGGGACACAGATACGCAGTATTTT.

The rearrangement links TRBV19 to TRBJ1-2; no reliable D call. Per the germline V gene, CDR1 is LNHDA and CDR2 is SQIVND (reference sequence). There are 13 residues in the CDR3. V was pared by 10 bases and J by 4 bases, with 16 bases between. The CDR3 region is CATSLAGSYGYTF. The CDR3 region has the DNA TGTGCCACTTCCTTAGCCGGGTCCTATGGCTACACCTTC.

V usage is TRBV11-2 and J usage is TRBJ1-1; D perhaps matches TRBD1 (5 bases). Trimming removed 1 base at V and 0 bases at J, with 15 bases between. The CDR3 is made up of 17 amino acids. Germline assignment: CDR1 SGHAT and CDR2 FQNNGV. The CDR3 sequence is CASSLGVRAPLNTEAFF. The DNA for the CDR3 is TGTGCCAGCAGCTTAGGAGTCAGGGCCCCCTTGAACACTGAAGCTTTCTTT.

V is TRBV5-4 and J is TRBJ2-3; possible D gene TRBD2, 5 bases. The CDR3 runs to 15 residues. With 4 bases removed from V and 0 bases from J, the gap between germline ends came to 12 bases. Germline V gene data show CDR1 as SGHNT and CDR2 as YYREEE (reference sequence). The CDR3 sequence is CASSPRGLSTDTQYF. CDR3 nucleotides: TGTGCCAGCAGCCCCCGAGGGCTGAGCACAGATACGCAGTATTTT.

This clone has only one observation. The genes are TRBV10-1 and TRBJ2-5, with D perhaps TRBD2 (6 bases). The J call may not be correct, given that the DNA end is closer to TRBJ2-7. The CDR3 sequence is 12 residues long. Germline values: CDR1 WNHNN, CDR2 SYGVQD (reference sequence). CDR3 protein: CASSGEAYEQYF. Here the CDR3 DNA reads TGCGCCAGCAGTGGGGAGGCTTACGAGCAGTACTTC.

V and J are TRBV19 and TRBJ2-6; no clear D. Trimming took off 8 bases at V and 4 bases at J, with 12 bases between the two ends. The CDR3 totals 14 residues. From germline, CDR1 is LNHDA and CDR2 SQIVND (reference sequence). The CDR3 sequence is CASASRSGANVLTF. CDR3 bases: TGTGCCAGTGCCTCTCGGTCCGGGGCCAACGTCCTGACTTTC.

The chain employs TRBV5-1 and TRBJ1-4; a weak D match, TRBD1 (6 bases). Germline V gene sequence: CDR1 SGHRS, CDR2 YFSETQ. The V end lost 1 base, the J end lost 2 bases, and 9 bases lay between the germline ends. The CDR3 loop spans 15 amino acids. The chain's CDR3 is CASSLNGGTNEKLFF. The CDR3 region has the DNA TGCGCCAGCAGCTTGAACGGGGGCACTAATGAAAAACTGTTTTTT.

V usage is TRBV21-1 and J usage is TRBJ2-3; the D call TRBD1 from the table was never checked on the DNA. TRBV21-1 is listed as a pseudogene. The CDR3 is 15 residues long. The CDR3, as DNA: TGTGCCAGCAGCTCCGACAGGGGGAGGACAGATACGCAGTATTTT. This gives the protein CASSSDRGRTDTQYF.

The rearrangement uses TRBV6-5 and TRBJ1-2; possible D gene TRBD1, 6 bases. CDR1 and CDR2 (germline): MNHEY, SVGAGI. CDR3 size: 14 residues. The V gene lost 2 bases and the J gene lost 6 bases, with 13 bases spanning the gap. The DNA for the CDR3 is TGTGCCAGCAGTTACAGGGACACTTTGGATGGCTACACCTTC. The encoded protein is CASSYRDTLDGYTF.

V usage is TRBV11-2 and J usage is TRBJ2-5; D ambiguous. Trimming pared 5 bases from V and 5 bases from J, leaving 6 bases between. This CDR3 spans 11 amino acids. Germline CDR1 is SGHAT and CDR2 is FQNNGV. The CDR3 loop is CASSHPETQYF. The CDR3 DNA reads as TGTGCCAGCAGCCACCCGGAGACCCAGTACTTC.

The V and J genes are TRBV2 and TRBJ2-3; D might be TRBD1 or TRBD2, each matching 6 bases. V gave up 7 bases and J gave up 4 bases, with 15 bases separating them. The CDR3 has 14 amino acids. Germline assignment: CDR1 SNHLY and CDR2 FYNNEI. CDR3 region: CASNPGAVSDTQYF. CDR3 nucleotide sequence: TGTGCCAGCAATCCGGGGGCCGTTTCAGATACGCAGTATTTT.

The chain combines TRBV5-6 with TRBJ1-3; D is unclear. Between the trimmed V and J ends, which lost 4 bases and 2 bases, there was a span of 4 bases. This CDR3 region has 12 residues. Germline assignment: CDR1 SGHDT and CDR2 YYEEEE. The CDR3 region has the DNA TGTGCCAGCAGCGTAGCTGGAAACACCATATATTTT. Protein sequence: CASSVAGNTIYF.

J is TRBJ1-2 and V is TRBV9; perhaps TRBD1 as D (5 bases). This CDR3 is built from 16 residues. Trimming shortened V by 4 bases and J by 6 bases, and 22 bases separated the two germline ends. Germline assignment: CDR1 SGDLS and CDR2 YYNGEE. The CDR3 loop is CASSPRARGWEDGYTF. The CDR3 DNA follows: TGTGCCAGCAGCCCAAGAGCCCGGGGGTGGGAGGATGGCTACACCTTC.

The chain joins TRBV18 to TRBJ2-6; D ambiguous. This CDR3 contains 15 residues. V was pared by 2 bases and J by 1 base, with 6 bases between. CDR1 and CDR2 from the germline V gene are KGHSH and LQKENI. The chain's CDR3 is CASSPMESGANVLTF. Here the CDR3 DNA reads TGTGCCAGCTCACCAATGGAATCTGGGGCCAACGTCCTGACTTTC.

V usage is TRBV9 and J usage is TRBJ2-5; D possibly uses TRBD1 or TRBD2 (5 bases each). V was trimmed by 0 bases and J by 5 bases, leaving 14 bases between them. This CDR3 comprises 15 residues. CDR1 and CDR2 (germline): SGDLS, YYNGEE. The CDR3 sequence: CASSVVGQGGETQYF. Here the CDR3 DNA reads TGTGCCAGCAGCGTAGTAGGGCAGGGCGGGGAGACCCAGTACTTC.

The CDR3 region is CASRQGVTAAYEQYF. The CDR3 DNA sequence: TGCGCCAGCAGGCAGGGGGTCACCGCGGCCTACGAGCAGTACTTC. This sequence joins TRBV5-1 and TRBJ2-7; TRBD1 matches 7 bases. From germline, CDR1 is SGHRS and CDR2 YFSETQ. CDR3 length equals 15 residues. Trimming took 5 bases from V and 2 from J; bases not matched to a gene: 10.

The chain joins TRBV4-1 to TRBJ2-3, with D perhaps given as TRBD1 or TRBD2 (5 bases each). The V gene lost 0 bases and the J gene lost 2 bases, with 12 bases spanning the gap. Per germline, CDR1 MGHRA and CDR2 YSYEKL. This CDR3 region has 16 residues. The CDR3 region is CASSQDSLGVTDTQYF. DNA for the CDR3: TGCGCCAGCAGCCAAGATAGTTTGGGGGTCACAGATACGCAGTATTTT.

The V gene is TRBV6-5, the J gene TRBJ1-5, with D possibly TRBD1 on 5 matching bases. CDR3 length: 13 amino acids. Deletions cut 5 bases from V and 4 bases from J, with 9 bases between. Germline V gene data show CDR1 as MNHEY and CDR2 as SVGAGI. The CDR3 sequence is CASSSQGNQPQHF. CDR3 coding DNA: TGTGCCAGCAGTAGCCAGGGAAATCAGCCCCAGCATTTT.

The chain couples TRBV13 to TRBJ1-1, with D uncertain. V was cut by 4 bases and J by 6 bases, with 15 bases left in between. In germline, CDR1 is PRHDT, CDR2 FYEKMQ (reference sequence). This CDR3 spans 14 amino acids. The CDR3 loop is CASSSVRGWPEAFF. The DNA of the CDR3 is TGTGCCAGCAGCTCGGTTCGGGGATGGCCTGAAGCTTTCTTT.

The rearrangement links TRBV30 to TRBJ1-1; 8 nucleotides match TRBD1. J gave up 5 bases and V 7 bases, and 6 bases lay outside the gene matches. CDR1 is GTSNPN, CDR2 SVGIG, per germline (reference sequence). The CDR3 contains 12 residues. CDR3 nucleotides: TGTGCCTACAGGGGGGTGGGTACTGAAGCTTTCTTT. Translated, it gives CAYRGVGTEAFF.